The sequence of this TCR beta chain was determined in a study of cytotoxic CD8 clonotypes in ibrutinib-treated CLL. Background on the study: Samples yielded averages of some 250,000 productive templates and about 100,000 productive rearrangements.

There are a few counts of this clone. Using immunoSEQ multiplex PCR, the repertoire was profiled, and TCRdb retains in-frame clones only, with some absent. In the table there are around 27,000 clones, 65% to 70% of which are singletons. The TCR sequence derives from a human donor with chronic lymphocytic leukemia. The sample consisted of PBMCs, taken at disease progression, from a patient treated with ibrutinib.

CDR3 coding DNA: TGTGCCAGCAGCAGGGGGATGACGGGAGGTTATGGCTACACCTTC. Its translation: CASSRGMTGGYGYTF. The chain uses TRBV7-9 and TRBJ1-2, with D perhaps matching TRBD1 (6 bases). V lost 5 bases and J lost 5, with 18 bases in between. The CDR3 is 15 residues long. CDR1 is SEHNR, CDR2 FQNEAQ, per germline (reference sequence).